What follows describes a single T cell receptor (beta chain). In the authors' methods: Reference gene primer amplification yielded estimated nucleated cell counts. Measured with immunoSEQ multiplex PCR; TCRdb has only the in-frame clones, and not every one. V and J calls and clone size come straight from that table; D and trimming were deduced from the DNA. The sample contains 50,000 or so clones, 85% to 95% of which appear only once. These data originate in a study of blood T cell repertoires in COVID-19. As for the study in general: The cDNA or gDNA used as material had been derived from T cells, B-cell-depleted T cells, or PBMCs.

Trimming stripped 5 bases from V and 4 bases from J, with 10 bases between. The CDR3 spans 13 residues. Germline V CDR1 and CDR2: KGHDR, SFDVKD. This sequence joins TRBV24-1 and TRBJ1-1, with a weak D call TRBD1 (5 bases). The sequencing input was peripheral blood. This sequence originates from a woman aged 80 or over with acute or convalescent COVID-19. CDR3 sequence reads: CATSGSGGTEAFF. The CDR3 DNA is TGTGCCACCAGTGGGAGCGGGGGCACTGAAGCTTTCTTT.